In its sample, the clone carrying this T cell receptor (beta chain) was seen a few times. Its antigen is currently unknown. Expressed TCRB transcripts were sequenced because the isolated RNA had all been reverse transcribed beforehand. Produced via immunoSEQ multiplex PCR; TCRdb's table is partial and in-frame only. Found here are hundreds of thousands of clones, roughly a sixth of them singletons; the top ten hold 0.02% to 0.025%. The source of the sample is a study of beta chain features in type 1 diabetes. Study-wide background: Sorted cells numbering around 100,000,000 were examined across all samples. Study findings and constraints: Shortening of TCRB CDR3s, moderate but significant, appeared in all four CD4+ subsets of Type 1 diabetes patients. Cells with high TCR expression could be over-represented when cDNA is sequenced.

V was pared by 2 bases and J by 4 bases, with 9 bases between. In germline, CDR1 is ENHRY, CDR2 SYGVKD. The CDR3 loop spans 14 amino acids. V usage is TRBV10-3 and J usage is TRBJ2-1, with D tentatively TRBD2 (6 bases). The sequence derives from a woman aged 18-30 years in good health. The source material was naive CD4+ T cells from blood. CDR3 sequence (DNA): TGTGCCATCAGTGAGAGGGAGGTTTACAATGAGCAGTTCTTC. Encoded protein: CAISEREVYNEQFF.